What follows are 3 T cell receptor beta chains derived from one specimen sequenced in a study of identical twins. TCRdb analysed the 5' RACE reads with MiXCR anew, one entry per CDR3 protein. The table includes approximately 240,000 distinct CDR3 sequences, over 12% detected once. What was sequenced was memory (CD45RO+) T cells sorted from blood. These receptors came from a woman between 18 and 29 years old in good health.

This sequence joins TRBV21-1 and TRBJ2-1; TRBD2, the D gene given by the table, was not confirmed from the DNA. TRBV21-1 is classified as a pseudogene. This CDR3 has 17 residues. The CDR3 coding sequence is TGTGCCAGCAGCAAAGAGTATCTAGCGGGGGGGAAGGATGAGCAGTTCTTC. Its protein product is CASSKEYLAGGKDEQFF.

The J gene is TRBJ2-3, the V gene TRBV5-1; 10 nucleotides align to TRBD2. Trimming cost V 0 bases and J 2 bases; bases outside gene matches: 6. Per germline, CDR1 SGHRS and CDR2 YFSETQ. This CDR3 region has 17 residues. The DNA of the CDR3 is TGCGCCAGCAGCTTGGATGCTAGCGGGGGCACCACAGATACGCAGTATTTT. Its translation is CASSLDASGGTTDTQYF.

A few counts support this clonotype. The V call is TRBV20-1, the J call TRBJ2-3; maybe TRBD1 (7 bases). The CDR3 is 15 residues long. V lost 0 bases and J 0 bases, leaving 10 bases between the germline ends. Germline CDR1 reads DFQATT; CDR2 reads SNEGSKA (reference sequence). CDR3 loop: CSARDQGGSTDTQYF. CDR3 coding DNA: TGCAGTGCTAGAGACCAGGGGGGAAGCACAGATACGCAGTATTTT.